This paragraph covers one T cell receptor beta chain sequence. Its target is not known. This entry comes from a study of response to subunit inactivated influenza vaccine. TCRdb processed the RT-PCR reads anew with MiXCR; each CDR3 protein has one entry. Of about 520,000 distinct CDR3 sequences detected, around 25% appear once; the ten largest clones hold over 1.5%. General observations from the study: Each seasonal influenza vaccination, the authors suggested, recruits few new T cells.

The CDR3 contains 13 residues. The germline CDR1 and CDR2 sequences are SEHNR and FQNEAQ (reference sequence). Trimming cost V 5 bases and J 9 bases, with 16 bases left between them. Sequencing was performed on CD4+ T cells sorted from PBMCs, taken roughly 5 days after vaccination. The V and J genes are TRBV7-9 and TRBJ2-5; no clear D gene. The source is a man in his fifties or sixties who received an inactivated influenza vaccine. CDR3 in DNA: TGTGCCAGCAGCCCCGACCCCCCTGTGGCCCAGTACTTC. Translation: CASSPDPPVAQYF.